This T cell receptor (beta chain) was recovered during a study of T cells in Graves' hyperthyroidism and ophthalmopathy. Background on the study: Blood was drawn when the patient was first diagnosed and still untreated. Points from the study as a whole: Most clonotypes expanded in thyroid above 0.001 were likewise present in blood.

RNA transcripts yielded amplified TCR beta CDR3 regions. TCR CDR3 regions were first amplified by RT-PCR with HTBI primers. Via MiXCR, TCRdb re-called the multiplex PCR reads, giving one row per CDR3 protein. The sample lists hundreds of thousands of distinct CDR3 sequences, around a sixth seen once, with roughly an eighth in the top ten. With respect to this clonotype: As yet, its antigen is unknown.

The CDR3 is 15 residues long. From germline, CDR1 is LNHDA and CDR2 SQIVND (reference sequence). Trimming shortened V by 1 base and J by 2 bases, and 10 bases separated the two germline ends. Those patients with uncontrolled infection, other autoimmune disease, pregnancy or lactation were excluded. The sequenced sample consisted of blood. The sequence was collected from a woman between 18 and 29 years old with Graves' hyperthyroidism. V is TRBV19 and J is TRBJ2-3, with D perhaps TRBD1 (6 bases). CDR3: CASSIVTGTTDTQYF. CDR3 sequence (DNA): TGTGCCAGTAGTATAGTCACAGGGACCACAGATACGCAGTATTTT.